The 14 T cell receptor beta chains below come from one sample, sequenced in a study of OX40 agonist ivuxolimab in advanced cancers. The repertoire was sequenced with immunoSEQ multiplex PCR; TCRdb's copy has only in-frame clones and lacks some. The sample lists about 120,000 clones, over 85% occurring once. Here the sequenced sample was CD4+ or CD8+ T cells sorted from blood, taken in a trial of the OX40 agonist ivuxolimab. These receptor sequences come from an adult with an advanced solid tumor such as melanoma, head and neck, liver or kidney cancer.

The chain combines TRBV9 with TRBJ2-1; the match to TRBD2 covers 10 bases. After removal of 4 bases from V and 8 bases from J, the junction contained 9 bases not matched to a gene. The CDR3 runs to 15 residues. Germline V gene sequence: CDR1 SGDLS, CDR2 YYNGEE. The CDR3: CASSLGASGSYEQFF. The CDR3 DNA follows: TGTGCCAGCAGCCTAGGGGCTAGCGGGAGTTATGAGCAGTTCTTC.

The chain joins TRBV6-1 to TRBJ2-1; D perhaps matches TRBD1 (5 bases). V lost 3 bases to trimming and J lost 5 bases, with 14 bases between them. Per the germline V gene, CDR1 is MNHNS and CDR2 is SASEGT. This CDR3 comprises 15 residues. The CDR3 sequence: CASSEDRTRNNEQFF. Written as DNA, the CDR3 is TGTGCCAGCAGTGAGGATCGGACAAGAAACAATGAGCAGTTCTTC.

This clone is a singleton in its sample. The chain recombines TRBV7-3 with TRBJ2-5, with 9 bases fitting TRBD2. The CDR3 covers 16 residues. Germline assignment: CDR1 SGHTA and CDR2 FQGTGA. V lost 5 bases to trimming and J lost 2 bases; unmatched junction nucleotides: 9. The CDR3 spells CASSPRGAGGQETQYF. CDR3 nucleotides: TGTGCCAGCAGCCCCAGGGGTGCGGGGGGGCAAGAGACCCAGTACTTC. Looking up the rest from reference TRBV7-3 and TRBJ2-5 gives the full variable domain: GAGVSQTPSNKVTEKGKYVELRCDPISGHTALYWYRQSLGQGPEFLIYFQGTGAADDSGLPNDRFFAVRPEGSVSTLKIQRTERGDSAVYLCASSPRGAGGQETQYFGPGTRLLVL.

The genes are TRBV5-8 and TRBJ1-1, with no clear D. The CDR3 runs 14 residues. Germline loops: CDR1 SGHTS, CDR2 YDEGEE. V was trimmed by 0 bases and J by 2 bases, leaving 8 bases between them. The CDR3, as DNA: TGTGCCAGCAGCTTGGTACGGGGTAACACTGAAGCTTTCTTT. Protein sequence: CASSLVRGNTEAFF.

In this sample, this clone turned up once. CDR3 sequence: CASSSGQGKEKLFF. The CDR3 bases are TGTGCCAGCAGTTCCGGACAGGGCAAAGAAAAACTGTTTTTT. The chain links TRBV27 to TRBJ1-4; 8 bases map to TRBD1. V was clipped by 4 bases and J by 8 bases; unmatched bases: 6. This CDR3 is built from 14 residues. Germline assignment: CDR1 MNHEY and CDR2 SMNVEV (reference sequence).

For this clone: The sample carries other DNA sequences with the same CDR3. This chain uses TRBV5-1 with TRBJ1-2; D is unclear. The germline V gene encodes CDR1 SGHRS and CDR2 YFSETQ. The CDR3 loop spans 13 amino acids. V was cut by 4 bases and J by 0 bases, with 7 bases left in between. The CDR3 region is CASSPGTNYGYTF. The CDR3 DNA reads TGCGCCAGCAGCCCGGGGACTAACTATGGCTACACCTTC.

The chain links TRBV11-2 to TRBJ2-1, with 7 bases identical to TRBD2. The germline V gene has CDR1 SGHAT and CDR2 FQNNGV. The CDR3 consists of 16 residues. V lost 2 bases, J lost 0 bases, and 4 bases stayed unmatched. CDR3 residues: CASSLMGGSSYNEQFF. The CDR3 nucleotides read TGTGCCAGCAGCTTAATGGGGGGGAGCTCCTACAATGAGCAGTTCTTC. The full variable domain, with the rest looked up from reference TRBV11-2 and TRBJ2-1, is EAGVAQSPRYKIIEKRQSVAFWCNPISGHATLYWYQQILGQGPKLLIQFQNNGVVDDSQLPKDRFSAERLKGVDSTLKIQPAKLEDSAVYLCASSLMGGSSYNEQFFGPGTRLTVL.

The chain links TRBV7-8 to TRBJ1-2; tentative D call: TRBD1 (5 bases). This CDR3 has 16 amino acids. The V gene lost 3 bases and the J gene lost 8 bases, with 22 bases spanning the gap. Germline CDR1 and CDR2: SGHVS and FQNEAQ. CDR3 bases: TGTGCCAGCAGCTTTGACGATTGGTACAGGTCGTACGGCTACACCTTC. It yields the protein CASSFDDWYRSYGYTF.

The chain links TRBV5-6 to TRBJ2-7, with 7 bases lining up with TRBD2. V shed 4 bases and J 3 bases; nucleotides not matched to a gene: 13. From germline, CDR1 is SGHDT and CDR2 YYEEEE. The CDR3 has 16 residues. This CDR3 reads CASSPLASGWNYEQYF. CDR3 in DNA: TGTGCCAGCAGCCCCCTCGCTAGCGGATGGAACTACGAGCAGTACTTC.

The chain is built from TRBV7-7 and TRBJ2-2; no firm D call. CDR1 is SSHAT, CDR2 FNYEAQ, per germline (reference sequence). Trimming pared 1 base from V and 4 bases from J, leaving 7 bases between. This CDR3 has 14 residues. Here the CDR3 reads CASSLDEVTGELFF. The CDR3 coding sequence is TGTGCCAGCAGCTTAGACGAGGTCACCGGGGAGCTGTTTTTT.

As DNA, the CDR3 is TGTGCCAGCAGCCCGGACCATGGACCCGGGGAGCTGTTTTTT. This encodes CASSPDHGPGELFF. J is TRBJ2-2 and V is TRBV7-2, with D hard to call. Trimming pared 5 bases from V and 6 bases from J, leaving 13 bases between. Germline V lookup: CDR1 SGHTA, CDR2 FQGNSA. CDR3 length: 14 amino acids.

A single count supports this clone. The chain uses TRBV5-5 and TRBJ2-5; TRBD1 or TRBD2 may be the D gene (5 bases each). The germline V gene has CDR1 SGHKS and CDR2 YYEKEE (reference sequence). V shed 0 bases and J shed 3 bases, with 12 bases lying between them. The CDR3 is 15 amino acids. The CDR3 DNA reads TGTGCCAGCAGCTTGGTTGGGCAGGGAGAAGAGACCCAGTACTTC. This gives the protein CASSLVGQGEETQYF. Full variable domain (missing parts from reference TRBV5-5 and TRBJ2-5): DAGVTQSPTHLIKTRGQQVTLRCSPISGHKSVSWYQQVLGQGPQFIFQYYEKEERGRGNFPDRFSARQFPNYSSELNVNALLLGDSALYLCASSLVGQGEETQYFGPGTRLLVL.

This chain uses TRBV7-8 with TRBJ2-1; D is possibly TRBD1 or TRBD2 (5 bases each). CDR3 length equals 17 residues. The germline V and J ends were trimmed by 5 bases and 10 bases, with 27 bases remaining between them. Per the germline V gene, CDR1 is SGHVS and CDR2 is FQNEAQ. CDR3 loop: CASSPPIGGGPRQEQFF. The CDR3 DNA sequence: TGTGCCAGCAGCCCGCCCATTGGTGGGGGACCTCGGCAAGAGCAGTTCTTC.

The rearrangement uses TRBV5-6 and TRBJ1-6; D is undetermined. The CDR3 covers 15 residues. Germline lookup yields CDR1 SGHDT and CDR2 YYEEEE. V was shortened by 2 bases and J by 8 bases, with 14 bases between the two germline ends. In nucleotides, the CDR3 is TGTGCCAGCAGCTTAGTTTCCCTAAGGGATTCACCCCTCCACTTT. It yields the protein CASSLVSLRDSPLHF.